Below, one T cell receptor beta chain is given with its context. Germline V gives CDR1 SQVTM, CDR2 ANQGSEA. The V end was cut by 4 bases, the J end by 4 bases, with 16 bases between. The CDR3 is made up of 14 amino acids. The sample comes from a study of technical replicates of blood from several donors. TCRdb keeps only in-frame clones here, not all; method: immunoSEQ multiplex PCR. This repertoire shows 70,000 to 90,000 clones, roughly 94% found once; its top ten account for around 0.37%. The source material was T cells isolated from PBMCs. This sequence joins TRBV29-1 and TRBJ1-1; D remains unclear. This receptor was taken from a human donor in good health. As DNA, the CDR3 is TGCAGCGTTGGGGGAGGGAACGGAGGCACTGAAGCTTTCTTT. This sequence encodes CSVGGGNGGTEAFF. The full variable domain, in which reference TRBV29-1 and TRBJ1-1 provide the parts outside the CDR3, is SAVISQKPSRDICQRGTSLTIQCQVDSQVTMMFWYRQQPGQSLTLIATANQGSEATYESGFVIDKFPISRPNLTFSTLTVSNMSPEDSSIYLCSVGGGNGGTEAFFGQGTRLTVV.